This T cell receptor beta chain was sequenced during a study of blood T cell dynamics during melanoma immunotherapy. Points from the study as a whole: PBMC repertoires of eventual disease-control patients split at W3 into clonality or diversity gains.

The V end was cut by 2 bases, the J end by 4 bases, with 6 bases between. The germline V gene encodes CDR1 KGHSH and CDR2 LQKENI. The CDR3 is made up of 13 amino acids. Time point given: pre-treatment baseline. Sampling occurred pretreatment (T0) and at week 3 (W3), after cycle one of checkpoint blockade. Apart from a couple of fast progressors, RECIST 1.1 response was judged 12 weeks post-infusion. Sequencing was performed with immunoSEQ multiplex PCR; in TCRdb, only in-frame clones are kept and a portion is missing. The table includes fewer than 25,000 clones, about 90% detected once. With respect to this clone: Its antigen is currently unknown.

This receptor was taken from a human donor with melanoma. This sample comprised blood, obtained from a patient treated with checkpoint blockade. The genes are TRBV18 and TRBJ1-3; D gene ambiguous. The DNA for the CDR3 is TGTGCCAGCTCACCATCATTAGGAAACACCATATATTTT. It translates to CASSPSLGNTIYF.